These 10 T cell receptor beta chains came from one sample sequenced in a study of shared clonotypes between healthy human individuals (TCRdb year 2020). The library was produced with the immunoSEQ multiplex PCR assay. The table was pulled from immuneACCESS by TCRdb, which kept in-frame rearrangements only. Such tables lose some clones; where checked, under half of the loss comes from unresolved V genes, and the rest has no known cause. This sample has 700,000 to 950,000 clones in its table, and approximately 96% of those were observed once. Of the sample, less than 0.25% falls within the top ten clones. CD8 naive samples were CD45RO-negative cells positively selected for CCR7, giving a CD45RA+CCR7+ population that excluded TemRA cells. The sequencing sample was made of naive CD8+ T cells sorted from blood. The sample's cell subset or site label, decoded: CD45RA+CCR7+. These TCRs come from a man aged 25-40 years in good health.

The J gene is TRBJ2-7, the V gene TRBV11-2, with D unresolved. Germline lookup yields CDR1 SGHAT and CDR2 FQNNGV. Trimming left V 1 base short and J 12 bases short, with 16 bases between. CDR3 length: 13 amino acids. CDR3 coding DNA: TGTGCCAGCAGCTTAGTTTCCTACGGATATCGGTACTTC. Protein product: CASSLVSYGYRYF.

The chain couples TRBV19 to TRBJ1-2; tentatively, D is TRBD1 (5 bases). The CDR3 spans 14 residues. The germline V and J ends were trimmed by 4 bases and 0 bases, with 9 bases remaining between them. In germline, CDR1 is LNHDA, CDR2 SQIVND (reference sequence). The CDR3 DNA sequence: TGTGCCAGTAGTAGGGACTTTACTAACTATGGCTACACCTTC. This sequence encodes CASSRDFTNYGYTF. The full variable domain, completed using reference TRBV19 and TRBJ1-2, is DGGITQSPKYLFRKEGQNVTLSCEQNLNHDAMYWYRQDPGQGLRLIYYSQIVNDFQKGDIAEGYSVSREKKESFPLTVTSAQKNPTAFYLCASSRDFTNYGYTFGSGTRLTVV.

This clone was counted once. Other DNA sequences of this sample code for an identical CDR3. The chain carries TRBV7-9 and TRBJ1-2; the D is unclear. Trimming took off 1 base at V and 7 bases at J, with 7 bases between the two ends. The CDR3 consists of 12 residues. Germline-derived CDR1 and CDR2 are SEHNR and FQNEAQ (reference sequence). DNA of the CDR3: TGTGCCAGCAGCTTAGGTAGCGGTGGCTACACCTTC. This gives the protein CASSLGSGGYTF.

The chain has TRBV4-1 and TRBJ2-2; 8 nucleotides line up with TRBD2. V lost 8 bases to trimming and J lost 2 bases; unmatched junction nucleotides: 7. Looked up from germline, CDR1 is MGHRA and CDR2 is YSYEKL. This CDR3 region has 15 residues. Here the CDR3 DNA reads TGCGCCAGCGGTCAACTAGCGGACAACACCGGGGAGCTGTTTTTT. Translating it yields CASGQLADNTGELFF.

This sequence joins TRBV29-1 and TRBJ2-5; D is possibly TRBD2 (5 bases). The CDR3 has 13 residues. With 6 bases removed from V and 9 bases from J, the gap between germline ends came to 20 bases. Germline V lookup: CDR1 SQVTM, CDR2 ANQGSEA. The DNA of the CDR3 is TGCAGCGTCCGAGGGAAGGGCCAGGAGGCCCAGTACTTC. It is translated as CSVRGKGQEAQYF.

The rearrangement uses TRBV2 and TRBJ2-2; D might be TRBD1 (6 bases). With 1 base removed from V and 1 base from J, the gap between germline ends came to 13 bases. The length of the CDR3 is 17 residues. The germline CDR1 and CDR2 sequences are SNHLY and FYNNEI. CDR3 DNA: TGTGCCAGCAGTGAAGGGGGCGGACAGTTGAACACCGGGGAGCTGTTTTTT. Translated, it gives CASSEGGGQLNTGELFF. Drawing the rest from reference TRBV2 and TRBJ2-2, the complete variable domain is EPEVTQTPSHQVTQMGQEVILRCVPISNHLYFYWYRQILGQKVEFLVSFYNNEISEKSEIFDDQFSVERPDGSNFTLKIRSTKLEDSAMYFCASSEGGGQLNTGELFFGEGSRLTVL.

The chain carries TRBV7-9 and TRBJ2-1; D may be TRBD1 or TRBD2 (5 bases each). The CDR3 contains 12 residues. V lost 5 bases, J lost 8 bases, and 10 bases lay in between. Per the germline V gene, CDR1 is SEHNR and CDR2 is FQNEAQ (reference sequence). The CDR3 protein is CASSLQGDEQFF. CDR3 nucleotides: TGTGCCAGCAGCCTCCAGGGAGATGAGCAGTTCTTC.

The chain carries TRBV27 and TRBJ2-1; 8 nucleotides match TRBD2. Unmatched junction bases numbered 3, after V lost 2 bases and J lost 3 bases. The CDR3 covers 15 residues. Germline V CDR1 and CDR2: MNHEY, SMNVEV (reference sequence). CDR3 coding DNA: TGTGCCAGCAGTTTAGGGACTAGAATCTACAATGAGCAGTTCTTC. Translated: CASSLGTRIYNEQFF.

This clone was counted once. The CDR3 DNA reads TGCAGTGCCCCGGACGGCTACGAGCAGTACTTC. Amino acids: CSAPDGYEQYF. The chain joins TRBV20-1 to TRBJ2-7, with D unclear. The CDR3 covers 11 residues. CDR1 DFQATT and CDR2 SNEGSKA come from the germline V gene (reference sequence). V was trimmed by 6 bases and J by 3 bases, leaving 9 bases between them.

CDR3 bases: TGTGCCAGCAGTGAAGGTCCGGGTGAGGGCTATGGCTACACCTTC. This encodes CASSEGPGEGYGYTF. The chain links TRBV6-1 to TRBJ1-2; D is undetermined. CDR3 length: 15 amino acids. V was pared by 1 base and J by 4 bases, with 13 bases between. CDR1 MNHNS and CDR2 SASEGT come from the germline V gene.